This T cell receptor beta chain derives from a study of PD-1 blockade in mismatch repair-deficient tumors. About the research overall: Enrolled about 2012-2016, patients had progressing, pretreated mismatch repair-deficient cancers of about a dozen types. Study results and limitations: Rapid post-treatment expansion, then contraction, generally preceding radiologic response, marked tumor-resident clones.

Assay used: immunoSEQ multiplex PCR; TCRdb lists only in-frame clones, some missing. The sample shows 80,000 to 130,000 clones, about 79% of them seen only once. PCR or immunohistochemistry showed mismatch repair deficiency in every enrolled patient. Points on this clone: Its specificity is unknown.

This clonotype originated in an adult with mismatch repair-deficient cancer. The sample consisted of peripheral blood, taken approximately 35 weeks after starting pembrolizumab.

The CDR3 spells CASSQVQENSNQPQHF. The CDR3 region has the DNA TGCGCCAGCAGCCAAGTACAGGAGAATAGCAATCAGCCCCAGCATTTT. The chain is built from TRBV4-1 and TRBJ1-5, with D perhaps TRBD1 (5 bases). V was clipped by 1 base and J by 0 bases, with 10 bases between them. Germline values: CDR1 MGHRA, CDR2 YSYEKL. There are 16 residues in the CDR3.